This T cell receptor beta chain was recorded in a study of CD4 T cells in relation to SARS-CoV-2 and coronaviruses. Method: immunoSEQ multiplex PCR; TCRdb's copy keeps in-frame clones and lacks some. The repertoire holds 22,000 or so clones, with 70% to 80% as singletons. CD4+ T cells from unexposed donors were obtained before the COVID-19 pandemic (2011-2018). After nine to ten days of culture, CD4+ T cells were isolated. Testing used SARS-CoV-2 S/N and four cold-coronavirus spikes on unexposed-donor CD4+ T cells, cells permitting. Between the trimmed V and J ends, which lost 5 bases and 4 bases, there was a span of 9 bases. The germline V gene has CDR1 SGHNT and CDR2 YENEEA. This CDR3 has 13 amino acids. Comment on this clone: Antigen specificity is unknown.

This receptor was taken from a human donor in good health. The sample comprised CD4+ T cells from PBMCs, cultured in vitro. The rearrangement uses TRBV11-3 and TRBJ2-1; D remains unclear. CDR3 sequence: CASSGRPYNEQFF. The CDR3 region has the DNA TGTGCCAGCAGCGGGCGGCCTTACAATGAGCAGTTCTTC.